This TCR beta chain was captured by sequencing in a study of Ad26.COV2.S vaccination and SARS-CoV-2 variants. Profiled with immunoSEQ multiplex PCR; TCRdb holds only in-frame clones, not every one. The sample yields about 97,000 clones, around three quarters seen once. The sequences come from peripheral blood, collected after recovery from COVID-19. The receptor was derived from a human donor who had recovered from COVID-19.

The CDR3 sequence is CASNRDRDNQPQHF. CDR3 in DNA: TGTGCCAGCAACCGGGACAGAGACAATCAGCCCCAGCATTTT. The chain combines TRBV28 with TRBJ1-5, with TRBD1 matching over 7 bases. V was clipped by 7 bases and J by 3 bases; unmatched bases: 6. Looked up from germline, CDR1 is MDHEN and CDR2 is SYDVKM. This CDR3 is 14 amino acids long. The variable domain in full, completed from reference TRBV28 and TRBJ1-5, reads DVKVTQSSRYLVKRTGEKVFLECVQDMDHENMFWYRQDPGLGLRLIYFSYDVKMKEKGDIPEGYSVSREKKERFSLILESASTNQTSMYLCASNRDRDNQPQHFGDGTRLSIL.